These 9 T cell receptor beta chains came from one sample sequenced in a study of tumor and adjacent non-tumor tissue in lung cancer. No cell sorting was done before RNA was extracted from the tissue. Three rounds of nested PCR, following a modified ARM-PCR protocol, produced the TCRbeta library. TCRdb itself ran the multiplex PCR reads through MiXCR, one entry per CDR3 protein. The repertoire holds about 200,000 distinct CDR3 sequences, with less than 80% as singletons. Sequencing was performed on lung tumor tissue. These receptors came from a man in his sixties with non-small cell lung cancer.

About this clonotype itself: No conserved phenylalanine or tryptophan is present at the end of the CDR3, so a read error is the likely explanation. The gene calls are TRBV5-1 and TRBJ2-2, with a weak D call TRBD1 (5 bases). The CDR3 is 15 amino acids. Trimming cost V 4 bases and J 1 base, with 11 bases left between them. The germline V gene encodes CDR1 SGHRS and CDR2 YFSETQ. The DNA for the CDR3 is TGCGCCAGCAGCCAAATGGACAAGAACACCGGGGAGCTGTTTTCT. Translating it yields CASSQMDKNTGELFS.

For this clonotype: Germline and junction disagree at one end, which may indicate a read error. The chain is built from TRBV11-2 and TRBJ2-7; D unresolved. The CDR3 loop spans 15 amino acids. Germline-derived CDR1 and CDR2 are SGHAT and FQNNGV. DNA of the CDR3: TGTGCCAGCAGCCCGTCGACATGGCCCTCCTACGAACAGTACTTC. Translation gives CASSPSTWPSYEQYF.

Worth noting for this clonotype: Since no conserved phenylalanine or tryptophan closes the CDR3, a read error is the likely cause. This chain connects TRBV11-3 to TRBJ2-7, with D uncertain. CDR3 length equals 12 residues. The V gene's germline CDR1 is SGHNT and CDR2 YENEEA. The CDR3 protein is CTSSLDGYEQYL. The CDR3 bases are TGTACCAGCAGCTTGGACGGCTACGAGCAGTACTTA.

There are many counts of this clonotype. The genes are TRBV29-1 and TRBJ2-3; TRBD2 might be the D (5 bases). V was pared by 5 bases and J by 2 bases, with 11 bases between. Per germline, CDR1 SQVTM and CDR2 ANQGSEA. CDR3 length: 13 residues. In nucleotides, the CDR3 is TGCAGCGTTCGGGGAAGAGCCACAGATACGCAGTATTTT. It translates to CSVRGRATDTQYF.

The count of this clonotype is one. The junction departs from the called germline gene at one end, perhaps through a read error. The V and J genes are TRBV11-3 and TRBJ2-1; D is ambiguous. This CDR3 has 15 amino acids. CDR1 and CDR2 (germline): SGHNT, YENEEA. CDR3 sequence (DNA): TGTGCCAACAGCTTAGACGAGCGATCTGACGATGAGCAGTTCTTC. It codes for CANSLDERSDDEQFF.

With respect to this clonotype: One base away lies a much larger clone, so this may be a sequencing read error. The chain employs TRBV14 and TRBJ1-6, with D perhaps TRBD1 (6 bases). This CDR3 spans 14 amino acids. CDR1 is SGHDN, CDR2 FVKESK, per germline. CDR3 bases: TGTGGCAGCAGCCCTACAGGGTTTCGGCCACCCCTCCACTTT. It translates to CGSSPTGFRPPLHF.

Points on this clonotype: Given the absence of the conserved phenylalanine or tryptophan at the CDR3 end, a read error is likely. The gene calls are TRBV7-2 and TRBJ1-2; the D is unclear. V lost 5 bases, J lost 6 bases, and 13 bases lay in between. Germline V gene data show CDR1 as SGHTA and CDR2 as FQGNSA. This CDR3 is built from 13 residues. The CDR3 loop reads CASSQRARHGYTI. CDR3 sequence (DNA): TGTGCCAGCAGCCAGAGGGCCCGCCATGGCTACACCATC.

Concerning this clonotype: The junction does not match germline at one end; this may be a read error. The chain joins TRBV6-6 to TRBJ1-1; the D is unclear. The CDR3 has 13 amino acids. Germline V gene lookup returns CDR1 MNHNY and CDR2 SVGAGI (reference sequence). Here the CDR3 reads CASWAQENTEAVF. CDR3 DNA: TGTGCCAGCTGGGCCCAGGAGAACACTGAAGCTGTCTTT.

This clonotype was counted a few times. The CDR3 reads CSTRGPGVEQYF. CDR3 coding DNA: TGCAGTACTCGGGGGCCTGGGGTCGAACAATACTTC. V gene TRBV20-1 combines with J gene TRBJ2-7; D may be TRBD1 or TRBD2 (6 bases each). The V gene's germline CDR1 is DFQATT and CDR2 SNEGSKA (reference sequence). With 8 bases removed from V and 13 bases from J, the gap between germline ends came to 24 bases. CDR3 length equals 12 residues.